A single sample is the source of the 14 T cell receptor beta chains below, sequenced in a study of blood T cell repertoires in COVID-19. The assay was immunoSEQ multiplex PCR, and TCRdb's table has in-frame clones only and misses some. The sample has hundreds of thousands of clones, 88% seen once. The sequenced material came from PBMCs or T cells enriched from blood (not recorded which). The receptors come from a woman in her fifties or sixties in a cohort exposed to, infected with or recovered from COVID-19 (not recorded which).

J is TRBJ1-4 and V is TRBV7-9; TRBD1 agrees at 10 bases. From germline, CDR1 is SEHNR and CDR2 FQNEAQ (reference sequence). The CDR3 has 15 residues. After removal of 4 bases from V and 7 bases from J, the junction contained 6 bases not matched to a gene. CDR3 bases: TGTGCCAGCAGCTGGGGGACAGGGGAGGGTGAAAAACTGTTTTTT. This codes for CASSWGTGEGEKLFF.

This sequence joins TRBV11-2 and TRBJ2-7; D ambiguous. V shed 3 bases and J shed 6 bases, with 9 bases lying between them. CDR1 and CDR2 (germline): SGHAT, FQNNGV. CDR3 length equals 12 residues. The DNA of the CDR3 is TGTGCCAGCAGCTTTGAAACGGGCGAGCAGTACTTC. It encodes CASSFETGEQYF.

To note about this clone: This sample includes further DNA sequences coding for the same CDR3. This chain uses TRBV5-1 with TRBJ1-1, with 9 bases matching TRBD1. Germline V gene sequence: CDR1 SGHRS, CDR2 YFSETQ. The CDR3 runs 12 residues. V dropped 4 bases and J dropped 8; count of bases not matched to a gene: 3. The CDR3 DNA follows: TGCGCCAGCAGCCCCGGACAGGGGGAAGCTTTCTTT. This encodes CASSPGQGEAFF.

The chain is built from TRBV20-1 and TRBJ2-1; TRBD2 agrees at 10 bases. This CDR3 is 15 amino acids long. V lost 3 bases to trimming and J lost 8 bases; unmatched junction nucleotides: 10. Germline CDR1 and CDR2: DFQATT and SNEGSKA (reference sequence). CDR3 DNA: TGCAGTGCTAGTTGGGGGACTAGCGATGAGGATGAGCAGTTCTTC. Residues: CSASWGTSDEDEQFF.

DNA of the CDR3: TGTGCCAGCAGTTTAGAGCCCTATGGCTACACCTTC. This translates into CASSLEPYGYTF. The rearrangement joins TRBV28 to TRBJ1-2; D is unresolved. Trimming stripped 2 bases from V and 4 bases from J, with 5 bases between. CDR3 length: 12 residues. Germline CDR1 and CDR2: MDHEN and SYDVKM.

This chain connects TRBV2 to TRBJ1-3; 8 bases fit TRBD1. Germline CDR1 reads SNHLY; CDR2 reads FYNNEI. The CDR3 runs 16 residues. V shed 4 bases, J shed 0 bases, and the junction held 5 bases outside the gene matches. CDR3 DNA: TGTGCCAGCAGTGGGGGACAGGCAGCCTCTGGAAACACCATATATTTT. Protein sequence: CASSGGQAASGNTIYF.

The rearrangement links TRBV6-5 to TRBJ2-2; perhaps TRBD2 as D (6 bases). Trimming pared 6 bases from V and 3 bases from J, leaving 14 bases between. This CDR3 is built from 15 residues. Germline CDR1 is MNHEY and CDR2 is SVGAGI. Here the CDR3 reads CASRSGGADTGELFF. The DNA of the CDR3 is TGTGCCAGCAGGTCCGGAGGGGCGGACACCGGGGAGCTGTTTTTT.

This clone was seen once. V is TRBV5-1 and J is TRBJ1-1; 9 bases agree with TRBD1. Trimming cost V 4 bases and J 4 bases; bases outside gene matches: 5. This CDR3 region has 14 residues. Germline V CDR1 and CDR2: SGHRS, YFSETQ. CDR3 protein: CASSLGQGSTEAFF. The CDR3 region has the DNA TGCGCCAGCAGCCTTGGACAGGGGAGCACTGAAGCTTTCTTT.

The J gene is TRBJ1-2, the V gene TRBV28, with D perhaps TRBD1 (5 bases). The CDR3 covers 13 residues. Between the trimmed V and J ends, which lost 3 bases and 4 bases, there was a span of 9 bases. Germline CDR1 is MDHEN and CDR2 is SYDVKM. The CDR3 DNA reads as TGTGCCAGCAGTTTTGGGGCAATCTATGGCTACACCTTC. It encodes CASSFGAIYGYTF.

V and J are TRBV18 and TRBJ1-4; D is ambiguous. CDR3 length: 14 residues. The V gene's germline CDR1 is KGHSH and CDR2 LQKENI. V dropped 2 bases and J dropped 5 bases, with 9 bases sitting between them. CDR3 in DNA: TGTGCCAGCTCACCAGGCAGTCTGAATGAAAAACTGTTTTTT. Its translation: CASSPGSLNEKLFF.

V gene TRBV18 combines with J gene TRBJ2-5, with D possibly matching TRBD1 (5 bases). The CDR3 contains 13 residues. From germline, CDR1 is KGHSH and CDR2 LQKENI. Trimming cost V 5 bases and J 0 bases, with 7 bases left between them. CDR3 amino acids: CASSATDQETQYF. The CDR3 DNA reads as TGTGCCAGCTCAGCGACAGACCAAGAGACCCAGTACTTC.

The rearrangement links TRBV21-1 to TRBJ2-1; TRBD2 was called by the table and not checked on the DNA. TRBV21-1 is classified as a pseudogene. The CDR3 length is 14 residues. The CDR3 loop is CASRGLARYHEQFF. DNA for the CDR3: TGTGCCAGCAGGGGACTAGCGCGTTACCATGAGCAGTTCTTC.

V and J are TRBV5-4 and TRBJ1-1; 9 nucleotides match TRBD1. The trim removed 4 bases at V and 4 bases at J, leaving 5 bases unmatched. The length of the CDR3 is 14 residues. CDR1 is SGHNT, CDR2 YYREEE, per germline (reference sequence). This CDR3 reads CASSAGQGFTEAFF. The CDR3 coding sequence is TGTGCCAGCAGCGCGGGACAGGGATTCACTGAAGCTTTCTTT. Full variable domain (rest looked up from reference TRBV5-4 and TRBJ1-1): ETGVTQSPTHLIKTRGQQVTLRCSSQSGHNTVSWYQQALGQGPQFIFQYYREEENGRGNFPPRFSGLQFPNYSSELNVNALELDDSALYLCASSAGQGFTEAFFGQGTRLTVV.

The chain is built from TRBV4-1 and TRBJ2-3, with TRBD2 matching over 7 bases. Germline CDR1 and CDR2: MGHRA and YSYEKL. V was pared by 0 bases and J by 0 bases, with 12 bases of the junction left unmatched. The CDR3 spans 19 residues. CDR3 sequence (DNA): TGCGCCAGCAGCCAAGATGTGACTAGCAGACCCACTAGCACAGATACGCAGTATTTT. Amino acid sequence: CASSQDVTSRPTSTDTQYF.